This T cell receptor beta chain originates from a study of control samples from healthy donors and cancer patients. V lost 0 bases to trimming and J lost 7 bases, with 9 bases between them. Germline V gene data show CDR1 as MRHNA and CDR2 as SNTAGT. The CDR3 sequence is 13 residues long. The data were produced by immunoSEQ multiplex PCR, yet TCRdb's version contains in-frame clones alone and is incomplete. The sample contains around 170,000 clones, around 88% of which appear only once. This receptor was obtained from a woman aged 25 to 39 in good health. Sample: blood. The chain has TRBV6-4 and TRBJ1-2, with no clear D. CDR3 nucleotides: TGTGCCAGCAGTGACTCGGGGTATGCTGGCTACACCTTC. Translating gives CASSDSGYAGYTF.